The sample holds a few counts of the clone carrying this T cell receptor (beta chain). Its target is unknown. The sample comes from a study of blood T cells in healthy people across ages. General study findings and limits: The recorded TCR beta diversity per million T cells decreased in a roughly linear manner with age.

The people who gave samples were healthy Caucasians from Russia, aged about 6 to 100. The study isolated at least 6.5 million PBMCs from each sample. Using a J-beta primer mix together with a sample-barcoded 5' primer, a second PCR was run for roughly 6 to 12 cycles. The authors tagged each cDNA molecule using a template-switch adaptor with 12 random nucleotides. A single record per CDR3 protein comes from TCRdb applying MiXCR to the 5' RACE reads. The sample lists about 1.6 million distinct CDR3 sequences; 30% to 35% were seen once. The V end was cut by 3 bases, the J end by 2 bases, with 11 bases between. This CDR3 has 15 amino acids. The germline V gene has CDR1 MNHEY and CDR2 SMNVEV (reference sequence).

This chain connects TRBV27 to TRBJ2-1; no definite D call. Sample: blood. This receptor was identified in a woman between 25 and 40 years old in good health. CDR3 loop: CASSLSDTPYNEQFF. The CDR3 DNA reads as TGTGCCAGCAGTTTGAGTGACACCCCCTACAATGAGCAGTTCTTC.